This record covers a single T cell receptor beta chain. This specimen belongs to a study of blood T cell repertoires in COVID-19. Across the whole study: Samples taken during acute and convalescent COVID-19 were collected in the United States, Italy and Spain.

Trimming removed 3 bases from V and 0 bases from J; junction bases left unmatched: 5. The CDR3 runs to 16 residues. Per germline, CDR1 SNHLY and CDR2 FYNNEI. The method was immunoSEQ multiplex PCR; TCRdb's version includes in-frame clones alone and lacks a portion of them. Here the sample spans around 150,000 clones, over 65% being singletons. The chain carries TRBV2 and TRBJ1-5; TRBD1 agrees at 7 bases. This TCR derives from a man between 65 and 85 years old with acute or convalescent COVID-19. Specimen: peripheral blood. CDR3 sequence: CASSDGTDYSNQPQHF. The CDR3 coding sequence is TGTGCCAGCAGTGACGGGACAGATTATAGCAATCAGCCCCAGCATTTT.